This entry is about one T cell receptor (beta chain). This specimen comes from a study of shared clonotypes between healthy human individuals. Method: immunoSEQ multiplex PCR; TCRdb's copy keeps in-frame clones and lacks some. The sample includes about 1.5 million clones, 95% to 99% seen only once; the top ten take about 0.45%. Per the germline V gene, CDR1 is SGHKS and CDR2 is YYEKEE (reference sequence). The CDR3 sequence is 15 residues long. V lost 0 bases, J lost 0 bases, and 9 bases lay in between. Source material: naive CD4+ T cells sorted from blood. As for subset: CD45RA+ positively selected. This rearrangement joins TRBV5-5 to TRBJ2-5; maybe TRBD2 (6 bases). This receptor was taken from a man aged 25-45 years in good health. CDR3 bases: TGTGCCAGCAGCTTGGCCGCGGGAAACCAAGAGACCCAGTACTTC. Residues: CASSLAAGNQETQYF.